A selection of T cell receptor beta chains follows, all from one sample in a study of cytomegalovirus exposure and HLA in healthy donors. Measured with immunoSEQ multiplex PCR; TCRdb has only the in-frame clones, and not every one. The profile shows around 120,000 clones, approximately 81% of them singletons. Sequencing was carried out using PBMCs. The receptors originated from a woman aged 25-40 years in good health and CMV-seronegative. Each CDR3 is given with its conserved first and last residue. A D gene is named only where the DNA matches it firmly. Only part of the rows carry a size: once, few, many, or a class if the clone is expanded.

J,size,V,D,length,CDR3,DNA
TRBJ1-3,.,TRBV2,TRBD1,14,CAGGTAGAGNTIYF,TGTGCCGGAGGGACAGCCGGGGCTGGAAACACCATATATTTT
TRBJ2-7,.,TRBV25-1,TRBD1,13,CASSDRGSYEQYF,TGTGCCAGTTCGGACAGGGGCTCCTACGAGCAGTACTTC
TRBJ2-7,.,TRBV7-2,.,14,CASSLGFSSYEQYF,TGTGCCAGCAGCTTAGGCTTCAGCTCCTACGAGCAGTACTTC
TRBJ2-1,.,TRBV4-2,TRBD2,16,CASSQDRAGLYNEQFF,TGTGCCAGCAGCCAAGATCGAGCGGGACTGTACAATGAGCAGTTCTTC
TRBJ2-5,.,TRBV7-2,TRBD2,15,CASSLERGGGETQYF,TGTGCCAGCAGCTTAGAGCGGGGGGGTGGGGAGACCCAGTACTTC
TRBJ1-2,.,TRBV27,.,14,CASSLSAGELGYTF,TGTGCCAGCAGTTTATCTGCGGGGGAGTTGGGCTACACCTTC
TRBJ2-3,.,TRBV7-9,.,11,CASSTREAQYF,TGTGCCAGCAGCACCCGGGAAGCGCAGTATTTT
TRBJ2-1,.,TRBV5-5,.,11,CASSSRLEQFF,TGTGCCAGCAGCTCTCGACTGGAGCAGTTCTTC
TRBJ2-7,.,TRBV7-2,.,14,CASSLEWSGDEQYF,TGTGCCAGCAGCTTAGAGTGGTCCGGGGACGAGCAGTACTTC
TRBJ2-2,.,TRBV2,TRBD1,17,CAIGAGQGLRNTGELFF,TGTGCCATCGGAGCGGGACAGGGACTAAGGAACACCGGGGAGCTGTTTTTT
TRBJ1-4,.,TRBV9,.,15,CASSTGMATNEKLFF,TGTGCCAGCAGCACGGGTATGGCGACTAATGAAAAACTGTTTTTT
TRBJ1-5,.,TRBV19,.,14,CASRQEGSNQPQHF,TGTGCCAGTAGGCAAGAGGGAAGCAATCAGCCCCAGCATTTT
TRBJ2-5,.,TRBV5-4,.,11,CASSDRDLKHF,TGTGCCAGCAGCGACCGGGACTTAAAGCACTTC
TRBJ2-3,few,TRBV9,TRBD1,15,CASSVEGQGADTQYF,TGTGCCAGCAGCGTAGAGGGACAGGGCGCAGATACGCAGTATTTT
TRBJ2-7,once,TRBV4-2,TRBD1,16,CASSQEVTGGTYEQYF,TGTGCCAGCAGCCAAGAAGTAACAGGGGGGACCTACGAGCAGTACTTC
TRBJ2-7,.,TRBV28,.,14,CASSRSGGIREQYF,TGTGCCAGCAGCCGCTCCGGAGGGATCCGGGAGCAGTACTTC
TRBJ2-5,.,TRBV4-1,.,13,CASSQFPEETQYF,TGCGCCAGCAGCCAATTCCCGGAGGAGACCCAGTACTTC
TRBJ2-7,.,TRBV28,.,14,CASTTPGTSYEQYF,TGTGCCAGCACCACCCCCGGGACATCCTACGAGCAGTACTTC
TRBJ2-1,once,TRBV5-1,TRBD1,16,CASRSGTGATYNEQFF,TGCGCCAGCAGGTCAGGGACAGGGGCCACATACAATGAGCAGTTCTTC
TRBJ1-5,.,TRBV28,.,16,CASSLGGHLSNQPQHF,TGTGCCAGCAGTTTAGGGGGACATCTTTCCAATCAGCCCCAGCATTTT
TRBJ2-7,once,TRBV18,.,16,CASSPPRTGADYEQYF,TGTGCCAGCTCACCCCCCCGAACGGGAGCCGACTACGAGCAGTACTTC
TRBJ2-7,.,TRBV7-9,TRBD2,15,CSSSLAEREGYEQYF,TGTTCCAGCAGCTTAGCGGAGCGGGAGGGCTACGAGCAGTACTTC
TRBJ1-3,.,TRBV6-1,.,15,CASSETGSMGNTIYF,TGTGCCAGCAGCGAAACAGGGTCGATGGGAAACACCATATATTTT
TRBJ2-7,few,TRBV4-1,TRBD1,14,CASSQGQGAYEQYF,TGCGCCAGCAGCCAAGGACAGGGGGCGTACGAGCAGTACTTC
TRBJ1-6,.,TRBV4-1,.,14,CASRRPGDNSPLHF,TGCGCCAGCCGGAGACCAGGGGACAATTCACCCCTCCACTTT
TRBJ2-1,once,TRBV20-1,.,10,CSALANEQFF,TGCAGTGCTTTAGCCAATGAGCAGTTCTTC
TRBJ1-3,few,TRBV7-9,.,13,CASSLEQAPRIYF,TGTGCCAGCAGCTTAGAACAGGCGCCTCGGATATATTTT
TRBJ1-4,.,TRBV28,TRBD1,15,CASSYNTGGGEKLFF,TGTGCCAGCAGTTATAATACAGGGGGCGGCGAAAAACTGTTTTTT
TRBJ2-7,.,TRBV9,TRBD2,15,CASSERDYSTYEQYF,TGTGCCAGCAGCGAGAGGGACTATTCGACCTACGAGCAGTACTTC
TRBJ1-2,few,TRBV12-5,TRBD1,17,CASGPRKATTGDYGYTF,TGTGCTAGTGGTCCCCGTAAGGCGACGACAGGGGACTATGGCTACACCTTC
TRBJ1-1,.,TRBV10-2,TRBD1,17,CASSPTQGASPNTEAFF,TGCGCCAGCAGTCCGACGCAGGGGGCCTCTCCGAACACTGAAGCTTTCTTT
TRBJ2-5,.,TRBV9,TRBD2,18,CASSVGLAGGGDQETQYF,TGTGCCAGCAGCGTAGGACTAGCGGGAGGGGGGGACCAAGAGACCCAGTACTTC
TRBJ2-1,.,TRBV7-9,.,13,CASSLGQYNEQFF,TGTGCCAGCAGCTTGGGACAATACAATGAGCAGTTCTTC
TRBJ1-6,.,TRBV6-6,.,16,CASSFPPGGSPEPLHF,TGTGCCAGCAGTTTCCCTCCCGGGGGTTCCCCCGAGCCCCTCCACTTT
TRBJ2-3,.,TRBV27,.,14,CASSPLGRLGTQYF,TGTGCCAGCAGCCCCCTGGGGCGGCTCGGGACGCAGTATTTT
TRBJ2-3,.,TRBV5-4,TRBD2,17,CASSLAVAGGPTDTQYF,TGTGCCAGCAGCTTGGCCGTAGCGGGAGGGCCCACAGATACGCAGTATTTT
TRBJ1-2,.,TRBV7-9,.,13,CASSPGGTYGYTF,TGTGCCAGCAGCCCGGGGGGGACCTATGGCTACACCTTC
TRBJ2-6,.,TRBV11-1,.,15,CASSFSGVGANVLTF,TGTGCCAGCAGTTTTTCAGGGGTAGGGGCCAACGTCCTGACTTTC
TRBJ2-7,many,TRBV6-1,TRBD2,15,CASSERLAGAYEQYF,TGTGCCAGCAGTGAAAGGCTAGCGGGAGCCTACGAGCAGTACTTC
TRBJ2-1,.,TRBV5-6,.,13,CASSWLDSNEQFF,TGTGCCAGCAGTTGGCTAGATTCCAATGAGCAGTTCTTC
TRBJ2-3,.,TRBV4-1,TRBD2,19,CASSQDSGLAGRDTDTQYF,TGCGCCAGCAGCCAAGACTCCGGGCTAGCGGGACGGGACACAGATACGCAGTATTTT
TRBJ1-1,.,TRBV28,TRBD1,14,CASSSRTGNTEAFF,TGTGCCAGCAGTTCCCGGACAGGGAACACTGAAGCTTTCTTT
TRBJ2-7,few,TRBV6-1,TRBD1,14,CASSAGQGSYEQYF,TGTGCCAGCAGTGCGGGACAGGGCTCCTACGAGCAGTACTTC
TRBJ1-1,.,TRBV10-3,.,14,CAIRVGVEGTEAFF,TGTGCCATCAGAGTCGGGGTAGAGGGAACTGAAGCTTTCTTT
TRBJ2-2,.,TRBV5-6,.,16,CASSLAQVSPSGELFF,TGTGCCAGCAGCTTGGCCCAGGTCAGCCCCTCCGGGGAGCTGTTTTTT
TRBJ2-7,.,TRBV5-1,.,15,CASSEDRDNSYEQYF,TGCGCCAGCAGCGAAGACCGGGACAATTCCTACGAGCAGTACTTC
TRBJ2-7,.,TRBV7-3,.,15,CASSLTAQGIHEQYF,TGTGCCAGCAGCTTAACAGCTCAGGGGATCCACGAGCAGTACTTC